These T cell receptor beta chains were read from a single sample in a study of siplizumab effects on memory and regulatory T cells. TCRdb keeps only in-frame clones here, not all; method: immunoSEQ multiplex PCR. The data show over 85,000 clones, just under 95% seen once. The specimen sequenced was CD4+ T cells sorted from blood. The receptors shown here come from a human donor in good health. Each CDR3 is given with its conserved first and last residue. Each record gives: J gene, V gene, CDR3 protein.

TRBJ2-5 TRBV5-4 CASSKGRAVQETQYF
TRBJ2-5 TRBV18 CASSPPSGGPQETQYF
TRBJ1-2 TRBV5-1 CASSLQGAGGYTF
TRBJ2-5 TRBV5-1 CASSLAPEETQYF
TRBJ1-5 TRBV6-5 CASKAPNQPQHF
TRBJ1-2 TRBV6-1 CASTDRGRDGYTF
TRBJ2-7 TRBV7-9 CASSPRAEGSYEQYF
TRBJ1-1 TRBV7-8 CASSLALYTEAFF
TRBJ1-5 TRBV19 CAYTRGGRDQPQHF
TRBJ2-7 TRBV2 CASKGDSPYEQYF
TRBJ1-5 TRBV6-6 CASSMDGNQPQHF
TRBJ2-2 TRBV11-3 CASSLTALPTGELFF
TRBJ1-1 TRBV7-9 CASSSGQGNTEAFF
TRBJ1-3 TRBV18 CASSPPGAEGNTIYF
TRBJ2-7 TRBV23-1 CASSPPGDYEQYF
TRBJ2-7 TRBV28 CASSLRGYEQYF
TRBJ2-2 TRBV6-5 CASSYRDRDTGELFF
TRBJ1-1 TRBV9 CASSTQDQSTEAFF
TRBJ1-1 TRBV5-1 CASSSTGSTEAFF
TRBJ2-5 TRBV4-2 CASSRTTSGEETQYF
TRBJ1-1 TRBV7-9 CASSLAGNTEAFF
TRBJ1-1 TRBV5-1 CASSQSQGMNTEAFF
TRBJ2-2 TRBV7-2 CASSFKGSTGELFF
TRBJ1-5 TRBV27 CASSLRQGRQPQHF
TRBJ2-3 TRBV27 CASSDPGGVDTQYF
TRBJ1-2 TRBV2 CASRTVYGYTF
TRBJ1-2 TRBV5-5 CASSLRGDGYTF
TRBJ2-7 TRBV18 CASSPLQEVSYEQYF
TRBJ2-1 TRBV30 CAWRKAGVANEQFF
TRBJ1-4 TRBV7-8 CASSLGQPLEKLFF
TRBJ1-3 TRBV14 CASSQLIGGKGNTIYF